This paragraph covers one T cell receptor beta chain sequence. The method was immunoSEQ multiplex PCR; TCRdb's version includes in-frame clones alone and lacks a portion of them. The sample includes 100,000 to 130,000 clones, around nine tenths seen only once; the top ten take less than 1.5%. The data originate from a study of blood T cell repertoires in COVID-19. The germline V gene encodes CDR1 LNHDA and CDR2 SQIVND (reference sequence). V lost 6 bases and J 0 bases, leaving 12 bases between the germline ends. CDR3 length equals 15 residues. The source of this sequence is a woman in her thirties with acute or convalescent COVID-19. The rearrangement uses TRBV19 and TRBJ1-3; D gene uncertain. The specimen sequenced was peripheral blood. The DNA of the CDR3 is TGTGCCAGTAGCAGCTCTTGGAGCTCTGGAAACACCATATATTTT. This gives the protein CASSSSWSSGNTIYF.